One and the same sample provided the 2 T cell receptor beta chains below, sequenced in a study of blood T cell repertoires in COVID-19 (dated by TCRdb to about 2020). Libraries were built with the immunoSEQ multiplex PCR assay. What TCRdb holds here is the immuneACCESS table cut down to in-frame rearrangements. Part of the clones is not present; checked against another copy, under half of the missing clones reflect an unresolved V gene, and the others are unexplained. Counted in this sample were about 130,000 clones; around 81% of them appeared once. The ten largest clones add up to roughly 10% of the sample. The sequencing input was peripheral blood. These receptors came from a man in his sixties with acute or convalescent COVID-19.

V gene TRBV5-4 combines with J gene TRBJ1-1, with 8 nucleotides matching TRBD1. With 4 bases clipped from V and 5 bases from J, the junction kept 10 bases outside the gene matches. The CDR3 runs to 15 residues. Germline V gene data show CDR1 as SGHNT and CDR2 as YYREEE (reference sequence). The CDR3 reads CASSVPRGRFTEAFF. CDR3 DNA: TGTGCCAGCAGCGTACCCAGGGGGCGATTTACTGAAGCTTTCTTT. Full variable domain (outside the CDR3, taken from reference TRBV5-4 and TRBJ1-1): ETGVTQSPTHLIKTRGQQVTLRCSSQSGHNTVSWYQQALGQGPQFIFQYYREEENGRGNFPPRFSGLQFPNYSSELNVNALELDDSALYLCASSVPRGRFTEAFFGQGTRLTVV.

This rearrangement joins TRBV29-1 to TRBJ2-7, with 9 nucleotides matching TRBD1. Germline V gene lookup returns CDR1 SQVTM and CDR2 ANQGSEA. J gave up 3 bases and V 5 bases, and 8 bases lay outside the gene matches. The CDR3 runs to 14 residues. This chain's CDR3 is CSVIRDREGYEQYF. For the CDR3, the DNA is TGCAGCGTTATCCGGGACAGGGAAGGCTACGAGCAGTACTTC.